This T cell receptor beta chain originates from a study of identifying expanded T cells in peripheral blood. Assay used: immunoSEQ multiplex PCR; TCRdb lists only in-frame clones, some missing. The sample lists 100,000 to 150,000 clones, approximately 86% occurring once. CDR1 and CDR2 (germline): SGHTS, YDEGEE. J lost 0 bases, V lost 3 bases, and 5 bases had no gene match. This CDR3 region has 17 residues. The receptor was isolated from a person aged 18 to 69 in good health. The sample was blood. This chain uses TRBV5-8 with TRBJ2-4, with 11 bases aligning to TRBD2. The CDR3 is CASSSGLAARAKNIQYF. The CDR3 DNA reads as TGTGCCAGCAGCTCGGGACTAGCGGCTAGAGCCAAAAACATTCAGTACTTC.